This T cell receptor beta chain was documented in a study of shared clonotypes between healthy human individuals. With 4 bases removed from V and 0 bases from J, the gap between germline ends came to 13 bases. The CDR3 contains 15 residues. Germline values: CDR1 WNHNN, CDR2 SYGVQD (reference sequence). The assay was carried out at the deep level. Assay used: immunoSEQ multiplex PCR; TCRdb lists only in-frame clones, some missing. The sample yields more than 2 million clones, 95% seen once. This sequence joins TRBV10-1 and TRBJ2-7; the D gene is possibly TRBD2 (6 bases). This clonotype originated in a man between 18 and 29 years old in good health. Sample: naive CD4+ T cells sorted from blood. Specified subset: CD45RA+ positively selected. The CDR3 region is CASSGGTGSSYEQYF. Here the CDR3 DNA reads TGCGCCAGCAGTGGGGGGACTGGAAGCTCCTACGAGCAGTACTTC.